These 5 T cell receptor beta chains were all obtained from the same sample, sequenced in a study of blood T cell repertoires in COVID-19. Here immunoSEQ multiplex PCR was the method, and the copy in TCRdb shows in-frame clones only, minus some. The table includes 110,000 or so clones, less than 85% detected once. Sequencing input: peripheral blood. These receptors were taken from a human donor in a cohort sampled during active COVID-19.

This clone was found once. This chain connects TRBV5-4 to TRBJ2-7; 7 bases map to TRBD1. This CDR3 contains 15 residues. V lost 7 bases, J lost 5 bases, and 15 bases stayed unmatched. Per germline, CDR1 SGHNT and CDR2 YYREEE (reference sequence). The CDR3 sequence is CASRDPGQARDEQYF. The CDR3 DNA follows: TGTGCCAGCCGTGACCCTGGACAGGCGAGAGACGAGCAGTACTTC.

The V gene is TRBV18, the J gene TRBJ2-6; 7 positions match TRBD1. This CDR3 contains 16 residues. CDR1 and CDR2 (germline): KGHSH, LQKENI. Trimming cost V 3 bases and J 2 bases; bases outside gene matches: 4. The CDR3 loop reads CASSPTGVTGANVLTF. CDR3 nucleotides: TGTGCCAGCTCACCCACAGGGGTTACTGGGGCCAACGTCCTGACTTTC.

The chain carries TRBV5-1 and TRBJ1-1; 9 nucleotides match TRBD1. The V gene end was trimmed by 0 bases and the J gene end by 5 bases; junction bases not matched to a gene: 8. CDR1 is SGHRS, CDR2 YFSETQ, per germline. The CDR3 consists of 16 residues. The CDR3 sequence is CASSLGVQGAGTEAFF. CDR3 bases: TGCGCCAGCAGCTTGGGGGTACAGGGGGCGGGAACTGAAGCTTTCTTT. Full variable domain (rest looked up from reference TRBV5-1 and TRBJ1-1): KAGVTQTPRYLIKTRGQQVTLSCSPISGHRSVSWYQQTPGQGLQFLFEYFSETQRNKGNFPGRFSGRQFSNSRSEMNVSTLELGDSALYLCASSLGVQGAGTEAFFGQGTRLTVV.

This clone appeared a few times. The chain carries TRBV5-6 and TRBJ2-7; the match to TRBD2 covers 13 bases. The length of the CDR3 is 15 residues. V gave up 4 bases and J gave up 5 bases; unmatched junction bases: 6. CDR1 and CDR2 from the germline V gene are SGHDT and YYEEEE. In DNA, the CDR3 is TGTGCCAGCAGCGTCCGGACTAGCGGGGGTAACGAGCAGTACTTC. Translation: CASSVRTSGGNEQYF.

This clone was found once. The chain uses TRBV7-2 and TRBJ2-3; TRBD2 matches at 9 bases. This CDR3 has 15 residues. The germline V gene has CDR1 SGHTA and CDR2 FQGNSA. Unmatched junction bases numbered 5, after V lost 2 bases and J lost 5 bases. In nucleotides, the CDR3 is TGTGCCAGCAGCTTAATGGCGGGGGGGCAAGATACGCAGTATTTT. Its translation is CASSLMAGGQDTQYF. The whole variable domain, filled in from reference TRBV7-2 and TRBJ2-3, reads GAGVSQSPSNKVTEKGKDVELRCDPISGHTALYWYRQSLGQGLEFLIYFQGNSAPDKSGLPSDRFSAERTGGSVSTLTIQRTQQEDSAVYLCASSLMAGGQDTQYFGPGTRLTVL.